The clone carrying this TCR beta chain has only one observation. Method: immunoSEQ multiplex PCR; TCRdb's copy keeps in-frame clones and lacks some. Of about 120,000 clones in the sample, 75% to 90% were seen once. This sample is part of a study of blood T cell repertoires in COVID-19. Study as a whole: T cells, B-cell-depleted T cells, or PBMCs supplied cDNA or gDNA.

This CDR3 is 12 amino acids long. Trimming took off 0 bases at V and 9 bases at J, with 8 bases between the two ends. Germline V gene sequence: CDR1 SGHVS, CDR2 FQNEAQ. This TCR was sampled from a woman in her fifties or sixties with COVID-19, enrolled during active disease. The specimen sequenced was peripheral blood. V usage is TRBV7-8 and J usage is TRBJ1-1; D is uncertain. The CDR3 spells CASSLAEAQAFF. The CDR3 DNA follows: TGTGCCAGCAGCTTAGCGGAGGCTCAAGCTTTCTTT.